The 19 T cell receptor beta chains reported below all come from one sample, sequenced in a study of T cell repertoires in cytomegalovirus infection. TCRdb independently ran MiXCR on the reads; one entry per CDR3 protein. This sample yields about 340,000 distinct CDR3 sequences, of which 29% are seen a single time; 20% belongs to the top ten. No antigen has been identified for these receptors. Sequencing was performed on cultured PBMCs, taken from culture after CMV antigen stimulation. The receptors originated from a human donor in good health (CMV status not recorded). Some clones in this sample may be carry-over from other donors' samples.

This clonotype came up a few times. The V call is TRBV19, the J call TRBJ1-2; unclear D gene. Trimming took off 3 bases at V and 6 bases at J, with 5 bases between the two ends. The CDR3 consists of 11 residues. Germline V lookup: CDR1 LNHDA, CDR2 SQIVND (reference sequence). CDR3 DNA sequence: TGTGCCAGTAGTATCGGGAATGGCTACACCTTC. Translating it yields CASSIGNGYTF.

The CDR3 DNA follows: TGTGCCACCAGTGATTACAGGGACGGCTACACCTTC. Translating it yields CATSDYRDGYTF. This chain uses TRBV24-1 with TRBJ1-2, with D tentatively TRBD1 (6 bases). Between the trimmed V and J ends, which lost 2 bases and 8 bases, there was a span of 8 bases. The CDR3 covers 12 residues. The germline gives CDR1 KGHDR, CDR2 SFDVKD.

The table lists this clonotype with a few counts. This chain joins TRBV11-2 and TRBJ2-7; no reliable D call. The CDR3 has 15 amino acids. Trimming pared 0 bases from V and 0 bases from J, leaving 9 bases between. CDR1 SGHAT and CDR2 FQNNGV come from the germline V gene. CDR3 DNA sequence: TGTGCCAGCAGCTTAGACAGGTTTCTCTCCTACGAGCAGTACTTC. Residues: CASSLDRFLSYEQYF.

This clonotype was observed a few times. The rearrangement links TRBV6-1 to TRBJ2-7, with 7 bases aligning to TRBD1. Germline trimming cut 2 bases from V and 6 bases from J; bases unmatched to any gene: 4. CDR3 length: 13 amino acids. Germline assignment: CDR1 MNHNS and CDR2 SASEGT. Written as DNA, the CDR3 is TGTGCCAGCAGTGAATCCTACAGGGGCGAGCAGTACTTC. As protein: CASSESYRGEQYF.

The chain uses TRBV10-2 and TRBJ2-3; D is unclear. The CDR3 runs 11 residues. Germline assignment: CDR1 WSHSY and CDR2 SAAADI. The ends were cut back, 4 bases at V and 8 bases at J, with 7 bases in the middle. The CDR3: CASSAGGTQYF. The DNA for the CDR3 is TGCGCCAGCAGTGCAGGTGGTACGCAGTATTTT.

The rearrangement uses TRBV19 and TRBJ1-1; 7 bases map to TRBD1. The CDR3 has 14 amino acids. V trimming: 7 bases; J trimming: 0 bases; junction bases outside the gene matches: 5. Germline V CDR1 and CDR2: LNHDA, SQIVND (reference sequence). CDR3 protein: CASTEQGMNTEAFF. In nucleotides, the CDR3 is TGTGCCAGTACTGAACAGGGGATGAACACTGAAGCTTTCTTT. Drawing the rest from reference TRBV19 and TRBJ1-1, the complete variable domain is DGGITQSPKYLFRKEGQNVTLSCEQNLNHDAMYWYRQDPGQGLRLIYYSQIVNDFQKGDIAEGYSVSREKKESFPLTVTSAQKNPTAFYLCASTEQGMNTEAFFGQGTRLTVV.

This clonotype has a handful of counts. The chain is built from TRBV5-4 and TRBJ2-5, with D perhaps being TRBD1 or TRBD2 (5 bases each). This CDR3 has 14 residues. Between the trimmed V and J ends, which lost 4 bases and 5 bases, there was a span of 15 bases. From germline, CDR1 is SGHNT and CDR2 YYREEE (reference sequence). The CDR3 loop is CASSRGARFETQYF. The CDR3 bases are TGTGCCAGCAGCCGAGGGGCCAGATTCGAGACCCAGTACTTC.

There are a few counts of this clonotype. The chain links TRBV11-2 to TRBJ2-7, with 8 bases lining up with TRBD2. Germline V lookup: CDR1 SGHAT, CDR2 FQNNGV. V trimming: 5 bases; J trimming: 5 bases; junction bases outside the gene matches: 14. The CDR3 is 16 amino acids. As DNA, the CDR3 is TGTGCCAGCAGCCTCCGGGGGGGGAGCGTCGGCGACGAGCAGTACTTC. Its protein product is CASSLRGGSVGDEQYF.

The chain is built from TRBV7-2 and TRBJ2-1, with TRBD2 as a possible D gene (6 bases). V dropped 0 bases and J dropped 0 bases, with 9 bases sitting between them. The CDR3 length is 16 residues. Per germline, CDR1 SGHTA and CDR2 FQGNSA. Here the CDR3 reads CASSLAVLASYNEQFF. The CDR3 DNA sequence: TGTGCCAGCAGCTTAGCGGTACTAGCCTCCTACAATGAGCAGTTCTTC.

This clonotype occurred a few times. The V gene is TRBV28, the J gene TRBJ2-2; TRBD2 agrees at 7 bases. J was trimmed by 1 base and V by 2 bases; bases with no gene match: 4. CDR1 MDHEN and CDR2 SYDVKM come from the germline V gene. This CDR3 has 16 amino acids. The CDR3 DNA sequence: TGTGCCAGCAGTTTAACCAGCGGGATGAACACCGGGGAGCTGTTTTTT. It yields the protein CASSLTSGMNTGELFF.

This clonotype was seen only a few times. The gene calls are TRBV5-4 and TRBJ2-7, with D possibly being TRBD2 (6 bases). Trimming cost V 0 bases and J 2 bases, with 15 bases left between them. In germline, CDR1 is SGHNT, CDR2 YYREEE (reference sequence). CDR3 size: 16 residues. The CDR3 bases are TGTGCCAGCAGCTTGGAAAGACCGCGGGGCCCCTACGAGCAGTACTTC. It translates to CASSLERPRGPYEQYF.

This clonotype was seen repeatedly, ten times or more. The chain joins TRBV7-8 to TRBJ2-1, with D maybe TRBD1 (7 bases). The CDR3 is made up of 19 amino acids. V gave up 4 bases and J gave up 4 bases, with 26 bases separating them. In germline, CDR1 is SGHVS, CDR2 FQNEAQ. The CDR3, as DNA: TGTGCCAGCAGCTCTCCTCGGCAGGGGGTGACTAGAGCGTACAATGAGCAGTTCTTC. Translation gives CASSSPRQGVTRAYNEQFF.

This clonotype was counted only a few times. V is TRBV20-1 and J is TRBJ2-1, with D maybe TRBD1 (7 bases). V gave up 3 bases and J gave up 7 bases, with 13 bases separating them. The germline CDR1 and CDR2 sequences are DFQATT and SNEGSKA (reference sequence). The CDR3 is made up of 13 amino acids. The CDR3 here is CSASRPGGNEQFF. DNA of the CDR3: TGCAGTGCTAGTCGGCCAGGGGGGAATGAGCAGTTCTTC.

This clonotype was seen repeatedly, ten times or more. The chain carries TRBV7-2 and TRBJ1-2; no reliable D call. The CDR3 totals 16 residues. Germline V gene lookup returns CDR1 SGHTA and CDR2 FQGNSA. V lost 2 bases and J 5 bases, leaving 18 bases between the germline ends. The CDR3 nucleotides are TGTGCCAGCAGCTTATTTAGCTCTACCTCTGGGTATGGCTACACCTTC. Translating gives CASSLFSSTSGYGYTF.

This clonotype has at least ten counts. The chain's CDR3 is CASSTGLGGTQYF. The DNA for the CDR3 is TGTGCCAGTAGTACCGGGCTAGGTGGGACCCAGTACTTC. This chain joins TRBV19 and TRBJ2-5; no firm D call. This CDR3 has 13 amino acids. Per germline, CDR1 LNHDA and CDR2 SQIVND (reference sequence). Trimming removed 4 bases from V and 7 bases from J, with 13 bases in between.

This clonotype was found once. The J gene is TRBJ1-5, the V gene TRBV12-3 or TRBV12-4, with D perhaps matching TRBD1 (5 bases). The CDR3 runs to 15 residues. Between the trimmed V and J ends, which lost 6 bases and 5 bases, there was a span of 17 bases. The CDR3: CASSTGRGGHQPQHF. The DNA for the CDR3 is TGTGCCAGCAGCACGGGGAGGGGCGGACATCAGCCCCAGCATTTT.

There are a few counts of this clonotype. The gene calls are TRBV11-2 and TRBJ2-3; D gene ambiguous. This CDR3 has 12 amino acids. CDR1 is SGHAT and CDR2 is FQNNGV in the germline V gene. V was clipped by 1 base and J by 4 bases, with 3 bases between them. The CDR3 sequence: CASSLVSDTQYF. The CDR3 DNA follows: TGTGCCAGCAGCTTAGTCTCAGATACGCAGTATTTT.

The sample holds a few counts of this clonotype. The CDR3 region has the DNA TGTGCCAGCAGCTTAGCGAGCATGCTACAGGGAGAAGCTTTCTTT. Translating it yields CASSLASMLQGEAFF. The chain has TRBV7-9 and TRBJ1-1; D is possibly TRBD1 (6 bases). V dropped 0 bases and J dropped 8 bases, with 16 bases sitting between them. CDR3 length: 15 amino acids. Per the germline V gene, CDR1 is SEHNR and CDR2 is FQNEAQ (reference sequence).

As regards this clonotype: The junction departs from the called germline gene at one end, perhaps through a read error. The chain joins TRBV4-1 to TRBJ2-1; D is unresolved. This CDR3 contains 13 residues. CDR1 is MGHRA, CDR2 YSYEKL, per germline. CDR3 sequence: CASSQDQAREQFF. As DNA, the CDR3 is TGTGCCAGCAGCCAAGATCAGGCAAGGGAGCAGTTCTTC.